Shown below are 5 T cell receptor beta chains from a single sample sequenced in a study of shared clonotypes between healthy human individuals. TCRdb's copy holds only in-frame clones and misses some; the assay was immunoSEQ multiplex PCR. The profile shows roughly 2,500,000 clones, 80% to 95% of them singletons. Material: naive CD4+ T cells from PBMCs. Subset indicated: CD45RA+ positively selected. The receptors were gathered from a man aged 18 to 29 in good health. Some clones in this sample may be carry-over from other donors' samples.

This rearrangement joins TRBV7-9 to TRBJ2-1; D perhaps matches TRBD1 (6 bases). V was pared by 0 bases and J by 2 bases, with 14 bases between. CDR1 and CDR2 from the germline V gene are SEHNR and FQNEAQ (reference sequence). The length of the CDR3 is 17 residues. The CDR3 DNA reads TGTGCCAGCAGCTTAGCGCTTACAGGGCAGGCCTACAATGAGCAGTTCTTC. Its translation is CASSLALTGQAYNEQFF.

The chain is built from TRBV28 and TRBJ2-7; D uncertain. Germline V gene data show CDR1 as MDHEN and CDR2 as SYDVKM. Deletions cut 2 bases from V and 3 bases from J, with 11 bases between. The CDR3 extends over 14 amino acids. The CDR3 loop reads CASSLPNPSYEQYF. The CDR3 DNA is TGTGCCAGCAGTTTACCGAATCCGAGCTACGAGCAGTACTTC.

The chain uses TRBV9 and TRBJ1-2; no firm D call. The ends were cut back, 0 bases at V and 3 bases at J, with 9 bases in the middle. This CDR3 has 14 amino acids. Germline V CDR1 and CDR2: SGDLS, YYNGEE. CDR3 nucleotide sequence: TGTGCCAGCAGCGTAGATCTTCAGCACTATGGCTACACCTTC. Translating gives CASSVDLQHYGYTF. Full variable domain (missing parts from reference TRBV9 and TRBJ1-2): DSGVTQTPKHLITATGQRVTLRCSPRSGDLSVYWYQQSLDQGLQFLIQYYNGEERAKGNILERFSAQQFPDLHSELNLSSLELGDSALYFCASSVDLQHYGYTFGSGTRLTVV.

The V and J genes are TRBV2 and TRBJ1-5, with 10 positions matching TRBD1. V trimming: 2 bases; J trimming: 7 bases; junction bases outside the gene matches: 8. The CDR3 is 16 residues long. From germline, CDR1 is SNHLY and CDR2 FYNNEI. The CDR3 loop reads CASSETTGGWEQPQHF. In DNA form, the CDR3 reads TGTGCCAGCAGTGAAACGACAGGGGGCTGGGAACAGCCCCAGCATTTT.

J is TRBJ2-5 and V is TRBV7-9, with 11 bases that match TRBD1. Trimming cost V 4 bases and J 5 bases; bases outside gene matches: 6. The germline gives CDR1 SEHNR, CDR2 FQNEAQ (reference sequence). CDR3 length: 15 residues. The CDR3 DNA sequence: TGTGCCAGCAGCTCAACCGGGACAGGGGGTGAGACCCAGTACTTC. Translating gives CASSSTGTGGETQYF.